This T cell receptor beta chain emerged from a study of blood T cell repertoires in COVID-19. Study at large: The United States, Italy and Spain supplied acute and convalescent COVID-19 samples.

Here immunoSEQ multiplex PCR was the method, and the copy in TCRdb shows in-frame clones only, minus some. The profile shows 120,000 or so clones, approximately 83% of them singletons. Trimming cost V 0 bases and J 1 base, with 12 bases left between them. The CDR3 covers 16 residues. This TCR derives from an elderly woman with acute or convalescent COVID-19. Sequenced sample: peripheral blood. The chain joins TRBV23-1 to TRBJ1-1; D is unresolved. TRBV23-1 is assigned to the ORF class and has an uncertain function. The CDR3 DNA reads TGCGCCAGCAGTCAATCTCTTCACAGTAAGAACACTGAAGCTTTCTTT. Its translation is CASSQSLHSKNTEAFF.